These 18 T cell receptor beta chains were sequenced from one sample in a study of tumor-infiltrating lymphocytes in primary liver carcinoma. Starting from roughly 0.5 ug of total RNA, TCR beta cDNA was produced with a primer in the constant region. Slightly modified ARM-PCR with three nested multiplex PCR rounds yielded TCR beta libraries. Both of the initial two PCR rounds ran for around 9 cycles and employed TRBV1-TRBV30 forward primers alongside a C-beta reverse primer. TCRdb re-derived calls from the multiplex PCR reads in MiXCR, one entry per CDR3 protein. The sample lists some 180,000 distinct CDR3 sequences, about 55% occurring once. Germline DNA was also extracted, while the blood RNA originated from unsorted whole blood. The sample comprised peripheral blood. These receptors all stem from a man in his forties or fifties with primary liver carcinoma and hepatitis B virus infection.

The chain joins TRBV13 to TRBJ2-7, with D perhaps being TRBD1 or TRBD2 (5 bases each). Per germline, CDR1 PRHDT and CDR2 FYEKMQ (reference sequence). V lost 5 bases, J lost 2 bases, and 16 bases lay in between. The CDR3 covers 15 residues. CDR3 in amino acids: CASSHRGPGTYEQYF. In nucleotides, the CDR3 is TGTGCCAGCAGCCATCGGGGCCCCGGCACCTACGAGCAGTACTTC. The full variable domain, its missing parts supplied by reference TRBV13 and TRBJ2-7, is AAGVIQSPRHLIKEKRETATLKCYPIPRHDTVYWYQQGPGQDPQFLISFYEKMQSDKGSIPDRFSAQQFSDYHSELNMSSLELGDSALYFCASSHRGPGTYEQYFGPGTRLTVT.

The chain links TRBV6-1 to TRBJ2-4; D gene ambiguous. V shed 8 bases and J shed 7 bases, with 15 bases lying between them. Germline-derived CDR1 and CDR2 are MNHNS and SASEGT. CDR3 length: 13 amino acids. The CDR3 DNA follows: TGTGCCAGCGGTCCCCGCGACCGGAACATTCAGTACTTC. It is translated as CASGPRDRNIQYF.

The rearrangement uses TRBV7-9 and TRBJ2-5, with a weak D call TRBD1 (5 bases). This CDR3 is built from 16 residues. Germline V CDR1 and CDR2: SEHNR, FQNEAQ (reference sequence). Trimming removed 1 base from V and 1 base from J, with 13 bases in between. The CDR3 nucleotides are TGTGCCAGCAGCTTAGGACAGACGACAGCCCAAGAGACCCAGTACTTC. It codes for CASSLGQTTAQETQYF. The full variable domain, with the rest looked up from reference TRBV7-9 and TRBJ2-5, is DTGVSQNPRHKITKRGQNVTFRCDPISEHNRLYWYRQTLGQGPEFLTYFQNEAQLEKSRLLSDRFSAERPKGSFSTLEIQRTEQGDSAMYLCASSLGQTTAQETQYFGPGTRLLVL.

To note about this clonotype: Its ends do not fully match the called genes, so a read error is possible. The DNA of the CDR3 is TGTTCCAGCAGCCCCCGACTCAACTACAATGTGCAGTTCTTC. Its protein is CSSSPRLNYNVQFF. This chain joins TRBV11-2 and TRBJ2-1; no clear D gene. Germline V gives CDR1 SGHAT, CDR2 FQNNGV. This CDR3 has 14 amino acids.

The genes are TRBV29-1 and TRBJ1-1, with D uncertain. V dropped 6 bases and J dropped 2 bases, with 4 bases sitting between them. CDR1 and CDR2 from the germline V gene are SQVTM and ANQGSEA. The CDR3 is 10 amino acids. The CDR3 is CSVINTEAFF. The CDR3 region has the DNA TGCAGCGTGATTAACACTGAAGCTTTCTTT.

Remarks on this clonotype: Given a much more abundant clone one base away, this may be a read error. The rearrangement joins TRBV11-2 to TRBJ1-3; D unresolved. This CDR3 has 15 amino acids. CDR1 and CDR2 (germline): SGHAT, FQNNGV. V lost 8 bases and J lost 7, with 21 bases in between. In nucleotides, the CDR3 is TGTGCCAGCGGCAACCACCGGGAAGGAGAGAACACCATATATTTT. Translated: CASGNHREGENTIYF.

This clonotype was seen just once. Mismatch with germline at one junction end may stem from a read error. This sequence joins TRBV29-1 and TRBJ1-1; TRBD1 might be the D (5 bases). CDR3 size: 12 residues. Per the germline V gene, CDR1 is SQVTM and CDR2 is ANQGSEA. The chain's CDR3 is CSAGTGNIEAFF. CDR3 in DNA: TGCAGTGCCGGGACGGGGAACATTGAAGCTTTCTTT.

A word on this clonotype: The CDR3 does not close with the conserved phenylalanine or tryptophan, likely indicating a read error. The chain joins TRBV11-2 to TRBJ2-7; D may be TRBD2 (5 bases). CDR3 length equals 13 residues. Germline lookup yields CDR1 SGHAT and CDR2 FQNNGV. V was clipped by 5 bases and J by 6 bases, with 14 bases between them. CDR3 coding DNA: TGTGCCAGCAGCGAGCCGGCGGGCTTCGAGCAGTACCTC. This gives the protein CASSEPAGFEQYL.

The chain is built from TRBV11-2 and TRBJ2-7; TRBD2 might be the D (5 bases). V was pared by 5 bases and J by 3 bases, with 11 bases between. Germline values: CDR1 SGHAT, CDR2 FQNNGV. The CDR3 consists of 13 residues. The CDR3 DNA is TGTGCCAGCAGCCGAAACCGGGACTACGAGCAGTACTTC. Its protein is CASSRNRDYEQYF.

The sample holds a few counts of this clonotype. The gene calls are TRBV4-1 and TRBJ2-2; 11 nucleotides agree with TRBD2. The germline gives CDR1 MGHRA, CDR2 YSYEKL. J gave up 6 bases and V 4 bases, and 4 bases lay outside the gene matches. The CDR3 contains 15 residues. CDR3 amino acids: CASSLTSGSAGELFF. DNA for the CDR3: TGCGCCAGCAGCCTTACTAGCGGGAGCGCCGGGGAGCTGTTTTTT.

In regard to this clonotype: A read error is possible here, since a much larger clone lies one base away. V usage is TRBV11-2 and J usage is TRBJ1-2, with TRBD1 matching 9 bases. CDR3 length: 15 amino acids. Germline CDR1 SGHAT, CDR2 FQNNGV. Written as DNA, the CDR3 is TGTGCCAGCAGCTTATCCCCGGCTACAGGGGGCGCGATCAACTTC. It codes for CASSLSPATGGAINF.

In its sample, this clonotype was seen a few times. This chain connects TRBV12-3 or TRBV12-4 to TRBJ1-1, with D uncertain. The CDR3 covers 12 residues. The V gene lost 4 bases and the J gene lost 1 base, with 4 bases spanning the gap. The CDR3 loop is CASSWQNTEAFF. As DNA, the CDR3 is TGTGCCAGCAGTTGGCAGAACACTGAAGCTTTCTTT.

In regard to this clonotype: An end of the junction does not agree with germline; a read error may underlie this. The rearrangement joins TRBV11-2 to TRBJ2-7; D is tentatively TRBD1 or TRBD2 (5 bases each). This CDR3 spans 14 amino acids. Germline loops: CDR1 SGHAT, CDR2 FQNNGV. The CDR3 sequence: CASSWERGPYEQYF. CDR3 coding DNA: TGTGCCAGTAGCTGGGAGAGGGGTCCCTACGAGCAGTACTTC.

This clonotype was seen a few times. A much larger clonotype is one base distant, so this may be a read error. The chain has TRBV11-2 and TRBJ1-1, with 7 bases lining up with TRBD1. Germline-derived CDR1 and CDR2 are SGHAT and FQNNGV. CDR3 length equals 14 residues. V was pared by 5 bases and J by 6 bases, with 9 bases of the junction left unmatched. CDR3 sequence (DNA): TGTGCCAGCAGCCCCATGAGAGACAGGGCTGAAGCTTTCTTT. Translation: CASSPMRDRAEAFF.

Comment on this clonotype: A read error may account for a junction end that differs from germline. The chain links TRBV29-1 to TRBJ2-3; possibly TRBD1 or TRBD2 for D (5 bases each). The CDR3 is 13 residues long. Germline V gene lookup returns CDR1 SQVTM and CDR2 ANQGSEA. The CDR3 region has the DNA TGCAGCGTTCGGGACCGGGGCACAGATAAGCAGTATTTT. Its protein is CSVRDRGTDKQYF.

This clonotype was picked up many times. CDR3 DNA: TGCAGCGTTGAAGACCCCGGGACCCTCACAGATACGCAGTATTTT. Translating it yields CSVEDPGTLTDTQYF. The chain carries TRBV29-1 and TRBJ2-3, with D possibly called TRBD1 or TRBD2 (5 bases each). There are 15 residues in the CDR3. Germline CDR1 is SQVTM and CDR2 is ANQGSEA. Trimming stripped 0 bases from V and 2 bases from J, with 12 bases between.

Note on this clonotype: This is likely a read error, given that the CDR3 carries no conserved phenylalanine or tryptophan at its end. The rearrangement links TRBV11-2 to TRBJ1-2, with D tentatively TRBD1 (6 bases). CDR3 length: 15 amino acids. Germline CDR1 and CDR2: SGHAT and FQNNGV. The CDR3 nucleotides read TGTGCCAGTAGCTTAGTAGACAGGTCCTATGAACGCTACACCTTA. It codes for CASSLVDRSYERYTL.

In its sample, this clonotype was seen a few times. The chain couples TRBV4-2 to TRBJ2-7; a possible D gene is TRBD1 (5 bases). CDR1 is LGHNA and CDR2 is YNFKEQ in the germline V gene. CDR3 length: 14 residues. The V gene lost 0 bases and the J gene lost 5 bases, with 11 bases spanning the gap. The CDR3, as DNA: TGTGCCAGCAGCCAAGAGGCAGGGCGCGACGAGCAGTACTTC. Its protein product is CASSQEAGRDEQYF.